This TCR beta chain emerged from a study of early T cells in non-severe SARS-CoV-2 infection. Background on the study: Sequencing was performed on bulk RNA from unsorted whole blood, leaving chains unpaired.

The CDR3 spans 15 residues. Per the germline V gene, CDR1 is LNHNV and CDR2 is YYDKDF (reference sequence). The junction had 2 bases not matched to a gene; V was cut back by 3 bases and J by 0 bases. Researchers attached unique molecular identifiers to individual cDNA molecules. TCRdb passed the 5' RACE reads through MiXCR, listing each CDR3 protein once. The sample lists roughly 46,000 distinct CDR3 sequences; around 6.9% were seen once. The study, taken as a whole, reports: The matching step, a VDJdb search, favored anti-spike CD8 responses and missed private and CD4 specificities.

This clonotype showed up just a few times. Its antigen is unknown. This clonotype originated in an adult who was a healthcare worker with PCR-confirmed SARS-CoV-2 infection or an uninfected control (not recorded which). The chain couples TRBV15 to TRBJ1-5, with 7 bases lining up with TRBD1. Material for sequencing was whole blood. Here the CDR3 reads CATSRGTVSNQPQHF. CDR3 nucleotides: TGTGCCACCAGCAGGGGGACAGTTAGCAATCAGCCCCAGCATTTT.